The entry below gives a single TCR beta chain sequence along with its context. Its binding antigen is unknown. No clone much larger than this one lies a single base away; base qualities are absent. The CDR3 regions of human TCRbeta chains were analyzed by immunosequencing. Concerning the study's data processing: Repertoire TCRs were matched against a reference library of SARS-CoV-2-specific TCRs generated with the MIRA antigen-specificity platform. Breadth was defined as the fraction of unique TCRs that were SARS-CoV-2-associated, and depth was defined as the fraction of total T cells that were SARS-CoV-2-associated. Using the MIRA data, each spike-specific TCR was assigned both to the spike region to which the TCR was reactive and to a CD4 or CD8 class. Log10-transformed breadth and depth values were compared by one-way ANOVA with Sidak's multiple comparisons tests. TCRdb stores this immuneACCESS table with in-frame sequences only. Part of the clones is absent; in the studies checked, under half of the shortfall reflects unresolved V genes, and no reason is known for the rest. V, J and clone size are taken as reported in that table, and D and trimming were inferred from the DNA itself. This sample holds 120,000 or so clones; 80% to 95% were observed only once. Just over 4% of the sample belongs to the ten largest clones.

The data belong to a study of T cell responses to AZD1222 COVID-19 vaccine (TCRdb year 2021). Broadly, across the study: A total of more than 230 trial participants underwent TCR sequencing, of whom some 200 had received two doses of AZD1222 and roughly 26 had received two doses of the MenACWY control vaccine. Enrollment into the trials was organized by age into subgroups of 18-55, 56-69 and 70-plus years, and those subgroups contained approximately 150, 30 and 60 TCR-sequenced participants, respectively. Broader findings and caveats from the paper: Participants were mostly white British and included more females than males, and it was suggested by the authors that clonal diversity may have been underestimated. In the small 56-69-year group, the increase in depth fell short of significance, most likely because of low power. Spike-specific TCR breadth and depth rose significantly after two AZD1222 doses compared with day 0 and with MenACWY recipients. Conclusions about previously exposed vaccinees are limited, since just a handful of AZD1222 recipients were seropositive for SARS-CoV-2 at baseline. Because no samples from the day 14 peak response were available, repertoires could be characterized only after the peak T cell response. Epitopes outside the regions mutated in the B.1.351 and B.1.1.7 variants were reportedly recognized by nearly half of the unique spike-specific TCRs. The whole spike protein was spanned by vaccine-associated CD4 TCRs, and dominant responses were seen in regions 160-218 and 743-854.

The sample's time point, from its label and the paper: about 28 days (+/-7) after the second vaccine dose. The treatment or condition tag for this specimen amounts to: meningococcal conjugate vaccine given as trial control. The vaccinee samples were drawn from two UK trials, COV001 and COV002, one of which was a single-blind randomized controlled phase 2/3 trial testing AZD1222 (ChAdOx1 nCoV-19) in healthy adults. For TCRbeta chain sequencing, PBMC samples from trial participants were taken at day 0 and at day 28 after the second dose. The TCR originated in an adult who received the MenACWY meningococcal vaccine as a control. The material sequenced was peripheral blood, taken 28 days after the second dose of the MenACWY control vaccine.

The DNA sequence is TGCAGCGTCAGGACAGTCGGGACGTATGGCTACACCTTC. This sequence encodes CSVRTVGTYGYTF. The chain was built from TRBV29-1 and TRBJ1-2; a weak D assignment points to TRBD1 (6 bases agree). V is clipped by 6 bases and J by 5 bases, and the sequence between their germline boundaries is 16 bases long. CDR1 and CDR2 (SQVTM, ANQGSEA) derive from the germline V gene. The CDR3 starts with the cysteine, ends with the phenylalanine, and has 13 residues. The entry retains the CDR3 DNA only, 39 bases that are in frame from base 1.